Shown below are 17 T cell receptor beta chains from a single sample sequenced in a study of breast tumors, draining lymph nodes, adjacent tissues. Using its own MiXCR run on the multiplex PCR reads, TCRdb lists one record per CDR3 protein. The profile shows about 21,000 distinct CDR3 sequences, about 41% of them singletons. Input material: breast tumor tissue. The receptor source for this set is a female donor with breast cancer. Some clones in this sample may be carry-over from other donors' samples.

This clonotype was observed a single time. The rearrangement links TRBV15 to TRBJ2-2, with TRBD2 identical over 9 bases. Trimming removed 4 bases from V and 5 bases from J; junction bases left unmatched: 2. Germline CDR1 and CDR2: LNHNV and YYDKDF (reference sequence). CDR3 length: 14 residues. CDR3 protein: CATSILAGTGELFF. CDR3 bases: TGTGCCACCAGCATCCTAGCGGGAACCGGGGAGCTGTTTTTT. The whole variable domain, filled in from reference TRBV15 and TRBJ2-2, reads DAMVIQNPRYQVTQFGKPVTLSCSQTLNHNVMYWYQQKSSQAPKLLFHYYDKDFNNEADTPDNFQSRRPNTSFCFLDIRSPGLGDTAMYLCATSILAGTGELFFGEGSRLTVL.

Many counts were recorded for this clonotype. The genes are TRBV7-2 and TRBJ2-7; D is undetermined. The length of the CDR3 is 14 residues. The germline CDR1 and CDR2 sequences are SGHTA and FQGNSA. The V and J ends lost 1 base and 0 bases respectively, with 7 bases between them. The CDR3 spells CASSLVAYSYEQYF. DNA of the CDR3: TGTGCCAGCAGCTTAGTAGCCTACTCCTACGAGCAGTACTTC.

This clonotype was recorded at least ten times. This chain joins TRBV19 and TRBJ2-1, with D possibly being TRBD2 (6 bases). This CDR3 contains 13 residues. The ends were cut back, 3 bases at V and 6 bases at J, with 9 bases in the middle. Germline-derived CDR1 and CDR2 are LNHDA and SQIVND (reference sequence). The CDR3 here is CASSIGRGNEQFF. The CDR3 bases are TGTGCCAGTAGTATTGGGCGGGGCAATGAGCAGTTCTTC.

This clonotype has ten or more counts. The CDR3 sequence is CATPWGGPLHF. The CDR3 nucleotides are TGTGCCACCCCCTGGGGTGGACCCCTCCACTTT. This chain connects TRBV24-1 to TRBJ1-6; no clear D. Germline loops: CDR1 KGHDR, CDR2 SFDVKD. V was shortened by 9 bases and J by 12 bases, with 11 bases between the two germline ends. CDR3 size: 11 residues.

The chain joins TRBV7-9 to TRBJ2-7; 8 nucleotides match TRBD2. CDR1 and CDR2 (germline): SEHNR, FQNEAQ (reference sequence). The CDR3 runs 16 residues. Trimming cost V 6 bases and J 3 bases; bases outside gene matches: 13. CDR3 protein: CASSPTTSGSLYEQYF. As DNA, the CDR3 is TGTGCCAGCAGTCCCACAACTAGCGGAAGCCTCTACGAGCAGTACTTC. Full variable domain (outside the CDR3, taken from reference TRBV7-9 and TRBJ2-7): DTGVSQNPRHKITKRGQNVTFRCDPISEHNRLYWYRQTLGQGPEFLTYFQNEAQLEKSRLLSDRFSAERPKGSFSTLEIQRTEQGDSAMYLCASSPTTSGSLYEQYFGPGTRLTVT.

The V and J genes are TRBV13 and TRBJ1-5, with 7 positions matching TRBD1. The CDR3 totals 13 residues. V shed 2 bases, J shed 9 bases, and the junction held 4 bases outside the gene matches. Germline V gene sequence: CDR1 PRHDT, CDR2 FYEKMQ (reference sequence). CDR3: CASSLIRGPPQHF. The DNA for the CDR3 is TGTGCCAGCAGCTTAATAAGGGGGCCGCCCCAGCATTTT. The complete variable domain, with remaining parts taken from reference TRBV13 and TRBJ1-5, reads AAGVIQSPRHLIKEKRETATLKCYPIPRHDTVYWYQQGPGQDPQFLISFYEKMQSDKGSIPDRFSAQQFSDYHSELNMSSLELGDSALYFCASSLIRGPPQHFGDGTRLSIL.

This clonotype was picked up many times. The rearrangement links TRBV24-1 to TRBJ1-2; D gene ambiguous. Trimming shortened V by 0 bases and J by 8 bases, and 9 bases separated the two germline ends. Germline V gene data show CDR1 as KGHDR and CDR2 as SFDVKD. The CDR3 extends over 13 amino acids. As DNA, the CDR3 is TGTGCCACCAGTGATTTGTCGGGGAGAGGCTACACCTTC. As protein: CATSDLSGRGYTF.

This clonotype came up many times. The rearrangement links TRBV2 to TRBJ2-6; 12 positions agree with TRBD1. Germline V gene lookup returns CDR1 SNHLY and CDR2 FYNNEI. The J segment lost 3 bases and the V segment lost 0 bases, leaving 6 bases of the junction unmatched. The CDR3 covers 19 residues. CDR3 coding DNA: TGTGCCAGCAGTGAAGCGCGGGGGACAGGGGGCGGTGGGGCCAACGTCCTGACTTTC. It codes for CASSEARGTGGGGANVLTF. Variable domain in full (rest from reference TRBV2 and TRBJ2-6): EPEVTQTPSHQVTQMGQEVILRCVPISNHLYFYWYRQILGQKVEFLVSFYNNEISEKSEIFDDQFSVERPDGSNFTLKIRSTKLEDSAMYFCASSEARGTGGGGANVLTFGAGSRLTVL.

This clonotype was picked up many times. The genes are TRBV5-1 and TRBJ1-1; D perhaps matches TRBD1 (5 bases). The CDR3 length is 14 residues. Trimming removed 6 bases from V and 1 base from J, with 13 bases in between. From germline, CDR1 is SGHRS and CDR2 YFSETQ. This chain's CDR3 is CASNYFQGNTEAFF. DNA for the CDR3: TGCGCCAGCAATTACTTTCAGGGGAACACTGAAGCTTTCTTT. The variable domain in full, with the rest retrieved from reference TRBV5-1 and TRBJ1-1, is KAGVTQTPRYLIKTRGQQVTLSCSPISGHRSVSWYQQTPGQGLQFLFEYFSETQRNKGNFPGRFSGRQFSNSRSEMNVSTLELGDSALYLCASNYFQGNTEAFFGQGTRLTVV.

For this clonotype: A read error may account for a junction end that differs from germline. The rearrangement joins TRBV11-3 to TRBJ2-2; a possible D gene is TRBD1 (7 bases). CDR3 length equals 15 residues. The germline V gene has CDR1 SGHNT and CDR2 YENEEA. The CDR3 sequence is CASSWRDSATGELFF. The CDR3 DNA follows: TGTGCCAGTAGCTGGCGGGACAGCGCCACCGGGGAGCTGTTTTTT.

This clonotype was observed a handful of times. As DNA, the CDR3 is TGCGCCAGCCGTACTCTAGCGGGGGCCGGGGATGAGCAGTTCTTC. The encoded protein is CASRTLAGAGDEQFF. The rearrangement joins TRBV4-1 to TRBJ2-1; TRBD2 agrees at 10 bases. Trimming removed 8 bases from V and 8 bases from J; junction bases left unmatched: 12. This CDR3 has 15 residues. Per the germline V gene, CDR1 is MGHRA and CDR2 is YSYEKL.

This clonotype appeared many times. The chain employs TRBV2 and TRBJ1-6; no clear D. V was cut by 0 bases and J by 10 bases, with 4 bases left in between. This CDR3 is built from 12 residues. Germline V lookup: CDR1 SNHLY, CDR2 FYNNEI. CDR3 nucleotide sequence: TGTGCCAGCAGTGAAGCAGGGTCACCCCTCCACTTT. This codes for CASSEAGSPLHF.

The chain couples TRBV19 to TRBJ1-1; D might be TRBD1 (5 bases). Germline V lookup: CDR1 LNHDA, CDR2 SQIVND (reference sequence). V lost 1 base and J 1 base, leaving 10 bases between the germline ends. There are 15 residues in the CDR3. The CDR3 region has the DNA TGTGCCAGTAGTATAGCTCAGACAGCGAACACTGAAGCTTTCTTT. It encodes CASSIAQTANTEAFF.

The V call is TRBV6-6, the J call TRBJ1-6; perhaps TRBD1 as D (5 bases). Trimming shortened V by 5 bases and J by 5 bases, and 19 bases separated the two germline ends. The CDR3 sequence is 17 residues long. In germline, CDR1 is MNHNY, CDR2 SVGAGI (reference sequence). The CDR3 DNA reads TGTGCCAGCAGTGACCGCACGACCAGGGAAGATAATTCACCCCTCCACTTT. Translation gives CASSDRTTREDNSPLHF.

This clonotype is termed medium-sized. The CDR3 spells CASSPLTGPQETQYF. In DNA, the CDR3 is TGCGCCAGCAGCCCTCTCACAGGGCCCCAAGAGACCCAGTACTTC. The chain links TRBV5-1 to TRBJ2-5; D possibly corresponds to TRBD1 (6 bases). V lost 4 bases and J lost 1, with 14 bases in between. This CDR3 spans 15 amino acids. Germline V gene data show CDR1 as SGHRS and CDR2 as YFSETQ.

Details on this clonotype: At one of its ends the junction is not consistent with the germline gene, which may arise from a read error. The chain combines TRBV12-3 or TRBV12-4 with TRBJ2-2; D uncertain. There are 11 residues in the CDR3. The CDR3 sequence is CARSFAGELFF. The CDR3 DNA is TGTGCCCGCAGTTTCGCCGGGGAGCTGTTTTTT.

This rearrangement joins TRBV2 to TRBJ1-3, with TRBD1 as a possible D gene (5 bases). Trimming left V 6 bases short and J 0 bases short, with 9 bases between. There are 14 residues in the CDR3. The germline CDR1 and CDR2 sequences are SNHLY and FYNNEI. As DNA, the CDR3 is TGTGCCAGCAGGGTGGGGGGCTCTGGAAACACCATATATTTT. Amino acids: CASRVGGSGNTIYF.